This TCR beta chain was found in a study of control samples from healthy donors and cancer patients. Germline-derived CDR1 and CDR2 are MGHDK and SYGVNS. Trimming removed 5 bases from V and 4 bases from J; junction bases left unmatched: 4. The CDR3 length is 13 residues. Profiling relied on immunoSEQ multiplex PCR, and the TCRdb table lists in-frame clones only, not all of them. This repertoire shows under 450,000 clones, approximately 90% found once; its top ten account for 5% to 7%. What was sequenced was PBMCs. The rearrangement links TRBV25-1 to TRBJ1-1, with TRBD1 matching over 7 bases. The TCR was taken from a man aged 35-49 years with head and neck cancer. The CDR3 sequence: CASSSTGATEAFF. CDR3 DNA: TGTGCCAGCAGTTCAACAGGGGCCACTGAAGCTTTCTTT.